One and the same sample provided the 32 T cell receptor beta chains below, sequenced in a study of technical replicates of blood from a handful of donors. Sequenced by immunoSEQ multiplex PCR; TCRdb stores in-frame clones only, minus some. This table has fewer than 90,000 clones, approximately 94% appearing once. The sequenced material came from T cells isolated from PBMCs. Receptor source: a human donor in good health.

This clone was observed once. The chain joins TRBV28 to TRBJ2-7; possible D gene TRBD2, 5 bases. Per the germline V gene, CDR1 is MDHEN and CDR2 is SYDVKM. The length of the CDR3 is 11 residues. Trimming took 7 bases from V and 7 from J, leaving 11 bases between them. CDR3 region: CASTSRVEQYF. In DNA form, the CDR3 reads TGTGCCAGCACCTCGAGGGTGGAGCAGTACTTC. Full variable domain (missing parts from reference TRBV28 and TRBJ2-7): DVKVTQSSRYLVKRTGEKVFLECVQDMDHENMFWYRQDPGLGLRLIYFSYDVKMKEKGDIPEGYSVSREKKERFSLILESASTNQTSMYLCASTSRVEQYFGPGTRLTVT.

The chain employs TRBV19 and TRBJ2-1, with 8 nucleotides matching TRBD1. This CDR3 is built from 16 residues. Germline CDR1 LNHDA, CDR2 SQIVND (reference sequence). V gave up 8 bases and J gave up 0 bases; unmatched junction bases: 9. CDR3 loop: CASCPRQGSSYNEQFF. The CDR3 DNA sequence: TGTGCCAGTTGCCCCCGACAGGGGAGCTCCTACAATGAGCAGTTCTTC.

The chain recombines TRBV15 with TRBJ2-3; D might be TRBD1 (6 bases). The V end was cut by 1 base, the J end by 4 bases, with 21 bases between. The CDR3 is 18 residues long. Germline V gives CDR1 LNHNV, CDR2 YYDKDF (reference sequence). The CDR3 spells CATSRAVGTSRRADTQYF. The CDR3 nucleotides are TGTGCCACCAGCAGAGCTGTTGGGACATCTAGAAGGGCAGATACGCAGTATTTT.

V and J are TRBV9 and TRBJ2-5; TRBD2 aligns across 14 bases. Germline lookup yields CDR1 SGDLS and CDR2 YYNGEE. This CDR3 has 16 amino acids. The J segment lost 3 bases and the V segment lost 4 bases, leaving 5 bases of the junction unmatched. The CDR3 coding sequence is TGTGCCAGCAGCCCCGGACTAGCGGGAGGTGAAGAGACCCAGTACTTC. Translated: CASSPGLAGGEETQYF.

J is TRBJ2-4 and V is TRBV6-4, with TRBD2 identical over 12 bases. In germline, CDR1 is MRHNA, CDR2 SNTAGT. There are 15 residues in the CDR3. V lost 0 bases to trimming and J lost 9 bases; unmatched junction nucleotides: 3. The CDR3 reads CASSDSASGGGIQYF. As DNA, the CDR3 is TGTGCCAGCAGTGACTCAGCTAGCGGGGGGGGCATTCAGTACTTC.

The V call is TRBV21-1, the J call TRBJ1-4; the table's D gene call, TRBD1, was not cross checked with the DNA. TRBV21-1 is listed as a pseudogene. CDR3 length: 13 amino acids. The CDR3 region is CASKTGAYEKLFF. The CDR3 DNA sequence: TGTGCCAGCAAGACAGGGGCCTATGAAAAACTGTTTTTT.

Here the CDR3 reads CAISAATGILTDTQYF. The CDR3 coding sequence is TGTGCCATCAGCGCGGCGACAGGGATTCTCACAGATACGCAGTATTTT. V is TRBV10-3 and J is TRBJ2-3, with 7 bases fitting TRBD1. This CDR3 comprises 16 residues. V lost 6 bases, J lost 2 bases, and 11 bases stayed unmatched. Looked up from germline, CDR1 is ENHRY and CDR2 is SYGVKD.

The chain carries TRBV5-4 and TRBJ1-1, with TRBD1 matching over 8 bases. Germline V lookup: CDR1 SGHNT, CDR2 YYREEE (reference sequence). V lost 4 bases to trimming and J lost 4 bases; unmatched junction nucleotides: 6. The CDR3 has 14 residues. The CDR3 DNA reads TGTGCCAGCAGCCGACAGGGGTTGGGCACTGAAGCTTTCTTT. Residues: CASSRQGLGTEAFF.

Here the CDR3 reads CASGPTLAGGPSGELFF. CDR3 coding DNA: TGTGCTAGTGGCCCAACCCTAGCGGGAGGGCCGTCCGGGGAGCTGTTTTTT. The chain is built from TRBV12-5 and TRBJ2-2; 12 bases are shared with TRBD2. The germline CDR1 and CDR2 sequences are LGHNT and FRNRAP. V lost 6 bases to trimming and J lost 6 bases; unmatched junction nucleotides: 11. The CDR3 sequence is 17 residues long.

The chain links TRBV27 to TRBJ2-7; 11 bases fit TRBD2. The ends lost 4 bases at V and 2 bases at J; junction bases unmatched: 10. The CDR3 is made up of 17 amino acids. Per the germline V gene, CDR1 is MNHEY and CDR2 is SMNVEV (reference sequence). The CDR3, as DNA: TGTGCCAGCAGTTGGCTAGGGACTAGCGGTACTGCCTACGAGCAGTACTTC. Encoded protein: CASSWLGTSGTAYEQYF.

The chain combines TRBV13 with TRBJ1-2, with a tentative D call TRBD1 (6 bases). Germline CDR1 reads PRHDT; CDR2 reads FYEKMQ (reference sequence). The V end lost 3 bases, the J end lost 13 bases, and 15 bases lay between the germline ends. The CDR3 is made up of 12 amino acids. The CDR3 DNA is TGTGCCAGCAGCTTTGGTGCAGGGGTTTCCACCTTC. Protein: CASSFGAGVSTF.

The J gene is TRBJ2-1, the V gene TRBV7-2, with 12 bases lining up with TRBD2. Trimming cost V 4 bases and J 7 bases; bases outside gene matches: 5. The CDR3 consists of 15 residues. CDR1 is SGHTA and CDR2 is FQGNSA in the germline V gene. CDR3 protein: CASSSLGLAGNEQFF. CDR3 in DNA: TGTGCCAGCAGCTCACTAGGACTAGCGGGGAATGAGCAGTTCTTC. Looking up the rest from reference TRBV7-2 and TRBJ2-1 gives the full variable domain: GAGVSQSPSNKVTEKGKDVELRCDPISGHTALYWYRQSLGQGLEFLIYFQGNSAPDKSGLPSDRFSAERTGGSVSTLTIQRTQQEDSAVYLCASSSLGLAGNEQFFGPGTRLTVL.

The gene calls are TRBV2 and TRBJ1-5; 11 nucleotides agree with TRBD1. CDR1 and CDR2 (germline): SNHLY, FYNNEI. The CDR3 sequence is 14 residues long. The V gene end was trimmed by 3 bases and the J gene end by 6 bases; junction bases not matched to a gene: 1. The CDR3 loop reads CASSDGQGAQPQHF. CDR3 coding DNA: TGTGCCAGCAGTGATGGACAGGGGGCTCAGCCCCAGCATTTT.

The V gene is TRBV19, the J gene TRBJ1-1, with D hard to call. This CDR3 has 12 residues. Germline-derived CDR1 and CDR2 are LNHDA and SQIVND (reference sequence). The V end was cut by 7 bases, the J end by 1 base, with 7 bases between. CDR3 coding DNA: TGTGCCAGTAACATTGGGAACACTGAAGCTTTCTTT. Protein sequence: CASNIGNTEAFF.

The chain links TRBV23-1 to TRBJ1-5, with 12 bases lining up with TRBD1. TRBV23-1 is treated as an ORF (open reading frame) with a function not yet certain. V lost 10 bases, J lost 0 bases, and 16 bases stayed unmatched. This CDR3 spans 19 amino acids. The CDR3 DNA sequence: TGCGCCAACCAAACTCCGGGACAGGGGGCTAGAGGTAGCAATCAGCCCCAGCATTTT. It yields the protein CANQTPGQGARGSNQPQHF.

This chain uses TRBV5-4 with TRBJ2-5, with TRBD1 matching 9 bases. Germline CDR1 SGHNT, CDR2 YYREEE (reference sequence). The length of the CDR3 is 16 residues. Trimming cost V 4 bases and J 1 base; bases outside gene matches: 8. DNA of the CDR3: TGTGCCAGCAGCCTCACAGGGGGCCCCCTCCAAGAGACCCAGTACTTC. This translates into CASSLTGGPLQETQYF.

This chain uses TRBV10-2 with TRBJ1-4, with D maybe TRBD1 (5 bases). The germline V gene encodes CDR1 WSHSY and CDR2 SAAADI. The CDR3 consists of 19 residues. V lost 0 bases, J lost 0 bases, and 17 bases lay in between. This chain's CDR3 is CASSESEWGDFATNEKLFF. The CDR3 DNA is TGCGCCAGCAGTGAGTCAGAATGGGGGGATTTTGCAACTAATGAAAAACTGTTTTTT.

The chain employs TRBV4-1 and TRBJ1-1; no definite D call. This CDR3 has 16 amino acids. CDR1 MGHRA and CDR2 YSYEKL come from the germline V gene. Trimming took 0 bases from V and 0 from J, leaving 11 bases between them. CDR3 in amino acids: CASSQEWAGLNTEAFF. The CDR3 nucleotides read TGCGCCAGCAGCCAAGAATGGGCGGGGTTGAACACTGAAGCTTTCTTT.

The chain joins TRBV6-6 to TRBJ1-2, with 7 bases aligning to TRBD1. The germline V gene encodes CDR1 MNHNY and CDR2 SVGAGI (reference sequence). With V trimmed by 8 bases and J by 13 bases, 13 bases remained unmatched. CDR3 size: 12 residues. CDR3 sequence reads: CASGTQGVVGTF. The CDR3 DNA is TGTGCCAGCGGGACTCAGGGGGTGGTCGGCACCTTC.

The gene calls are TRBV7-6 and TRBJ2-5, with 9 bases lining up with TRBD2. There are 16 residues in the CDR3. In germline, CDR1 is SGHVS, CDR2 FNYEAQ. J was trimmed by 6 bases and V by 0 bases; bases with no gene match: 8. The CDR3 is CASSLASSGILKTQYF. CDR3 in DNA: TGTGCCAGCAGCTTAGCGTCTAGCGGGATTCTGAAGACCCAGTACTTC.

V usage is TRBV4-1 and J usage is TRBJ2-3, with D unresolved. The CDR3 loop spans 16 amino acids. Germline-derived CDR1 and CDR2 are MGHRA and YSYEKL. V lost 0 bases to trimming and J lost 1 base, with 11 bases between them. The CDR3 loop is CASSQEPLPRTDTQYF. The CDR3 nucleotides read TGCGCCAGCAGCCAAGAACCCCTACCTCGCACAGATACGCAGTATTTT.

The V call is TRBV9, the J call TRBJ2-2; D is unresolved. V was shortened by 0 bases and J by 2 bases, with 5 bases between the two germline ends. Per the germline V gene, CDR1 is SGDLS and CDR2 is YYNGEE. This CDR3 comprises 14 residues. The CDR3 sequence is CASSVGHNTGELFF. The CDR3 DNA follows: TGTGCCAGCAGCGTAGGACATAACACCGGGGAGCTGTTTTTT.

This chain uses TRBV6-1 with TRBJ2-7; 9 bases are a match to TRBD2. V gave up 6 bases and J gave up 4 bases; unmatched junction bases: 7. The germline CDR1 and CDR2 sequences are MNHNS and SASEGT. The length of the CDR3 is 14 residues. CDR3 residues: CASSPTSGFYEQYF. The CDR3 DNA sequence: TGTGCCAGCAGCCCAACTAGCGGGTTTTACGAGCAGTACTTC.

The chain links TRBV6-4 to TRBJ2-1; TRBD2 matches at 8 bases. The CDR3 sequence is 18 residues long. V shed 4 bases and J 7 bases; nucleotides not matched to a gene: 18. CDR1 and CDR2 from the germline V gene are MRHNA and SNTAGT. CDR3 in amino acids: CASSVRGSGREARNEQFF. The DNA of the CDR3 is TGTGCCAGCAGTGTTAGAGGCTCTGGGCGGGAGGCTAGGAATGAGCAGTTCTTC.

The J gene is TRBJ2-7, the V gene TRBV7-6; TRBD2 aligns across 8 bases. Losses at the gene ends were 1 base for V and 4 bases for J; bases not matched to a gene: 21. Germline lookup yields CDR1 SGHVS and CDR2 FNYEAQ. The CDR3 sequence is 20 residues long. CDR3 DNA: TGTGCCAGCAGCTTAGAAGTCAATTTGCCCAGCGGGAGCAGAGTTTACGAGCAGTACTTC. Translated, it gives CASSLEVNLPSGSRVYEQYF.

The chain employs TRBV18 and TRBJ2-5, with D maybe TRBD1 (7 bases). The CDR3 consists of 15 residues. Germline V gene sequence: CDR1 KGHSH, CDR2 LQKENI. Trimming removed 1 base from V and 3 bases from J, with 12 bases in between. The CDR3 spells CASSPLVRGEETQYF. The CDR3 nucleotides are TGTGCCAGCTCACCACTCGTCAGGGGGGAAGAGACCCAGTACTTC.

The chain links TRBV2 to TRBJ1-5; TRBD1 is a possible D gene (6 bases). The CDR3 has 14 residues. V gave up 4 bases and J gave up 2 bases, with 9 bases separating them. Germline V CDR1 and CDR2: SNHLY, FYNNEI. CDR3 sequence (DNA): TGTGCCAGCAGTGGGGCAGGGGGCAATCAGCCCCAGCATTTT. It specifies CASSGAGGNQPQHF.

V is TRBV5-4 and J is TRBJ2-7, with TRBD1 as a possible D gene (5 bases). The V and J ends lost 2 bases and 0 bases respectively, with 12 bases between them. The CDR3 totals 15 residues. Germline V CDR1 and CDR2: SGHNT, YYREEE (reference sequence). CDR3 protein: CASSLQTGSSYEQYF. The CDR3 region has the DNA TGTGCCAGCAGCTTACAAACAGGTTCCTCCTACGAGCAGTACTTC.

V is TRBV10-2 and J is TRBJ2-7; 7 nucleotides match TRBD1. V lost 4 bases and J lost 0; bases outside the gene matches: 3. The CDR3 consists of 14 residues. Germline CDR1 reads WSHSY; CDR2 reads SAAADI. In DNA form, the CDR3 reads TGCGCCAGCAGTGGGGACAGACCCTCCTACGAGCAGTACTTC. It specifies CASSGDRPSYEQYF.

This clone was detected once. This chain's CDR3 is CASSLVTSGKRGSYEQYF. The CDR3 nucleotides are TGTGCCAGCAGCTTAGTAACTAGCGGGAAGCGCGGGTCCTACGAGCAGTACTTC. This chain links TRBV13 with TRBJ2-7; 10 bases line up with TRBD2. V gave up 1 base and J gave up 1 base; unmatched junction bases: 10. The CDR3 covers 18 residues. Per germline, CDR1 PRHDT and CDR2 FYEKMQ (reference sequence).

This clone was found once. The chain couples TRBV5-1 to TRBJ1-2; a possible D gene is TRBD1 (6 bases). With 3 bases removed from V and 7 bases from J, the gap between germline ends came to 10 bases. The CDR3 totals 12 residues. From germline, CDR1 is SGHRS and CDR2 YFSETQ. The CDR3 bases are TGCGCCAGCAGCTCAGGGGCCGGTGGCTACACCTTC. Residues: CASSSGAGGYTF.

V usage is TRBV4-2 and J usage is TRBJ1-1; no firm D call. The CDR3 consists of 15 residues. In germline, CDR1 is LGHNA, CDR2 YNFKEQ. V was pared by 4 bases and J by 0 bases, with 12 bases between. For the CDR3, the DNA is TGTGCCAGCAGCCTGCCAGATAGCATGAACACTGAAGCTTTCTTT. This codes for CASSLPDSMNTEAFF.